This TCR beta chain was sequenced during a study of T cell responses to AZD1222 COVID-19 vaccine. Only in-frame clones appear in the TCRdb table, and some are missing; sequencing was by immunoSEQ multiplex PCR. This table holds 75,000 or so clones, 91% found once. Turning to this clone: The antigen is undetermined.

Study-wide results and limits: Repertoires were sampled only after the peak T cell response. Seropositive status at baseline applied to only five or six AZD1222 recipients. The donor group comprised mostly white British people and more females; the analysis possibly underestimated clonal diversity.

Combined were second doses at about 4 or about 12 weeks. Sequencing used peripheral blood, obtained 28 days after the second AZD1222 dose. The origin of this receptor is an adult who received the AZD1222 COVID-19 vaccine.

The CDR3 DNA follows: TGTGCCAGCAGCGTAGCTAGGGATGGGTTGGATGGCTACACCTTC. As protein: CASSVARDGLDGYTF. The chain carries TRBV9 and TRBJ1-2, with unresolved D. The germline V and J ends were trimmed by 0 bases and 6 bases, with 15 bases remaining between them. The CDR3 covers 15 residues. Germline CDR1 SGDLS, CDR2 YYNGEE.